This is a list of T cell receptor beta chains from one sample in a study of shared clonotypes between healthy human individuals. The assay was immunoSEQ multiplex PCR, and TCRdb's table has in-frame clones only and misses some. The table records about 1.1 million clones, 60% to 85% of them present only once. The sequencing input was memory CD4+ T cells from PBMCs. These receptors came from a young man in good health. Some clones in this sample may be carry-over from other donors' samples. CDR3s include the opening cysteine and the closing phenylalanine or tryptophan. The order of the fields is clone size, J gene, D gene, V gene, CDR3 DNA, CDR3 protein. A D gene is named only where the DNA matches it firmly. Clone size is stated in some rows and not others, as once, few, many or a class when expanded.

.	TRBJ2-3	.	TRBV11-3	TGTGCCAGCAGCTTAGCCCGAGGGGCAGATACGCAGTATTTT	CASSLARGADTQYF
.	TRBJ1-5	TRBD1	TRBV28	TGTGCCAGCAGTTTACATAGGGGGCATCAGCCCCAGCATTTT	CASSLHRGHQPQHF
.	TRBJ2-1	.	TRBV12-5	TGTGCTAGTGCCCTAAACCCGGACAGTGAGCAGTTCTTC	CASALNPDSEQFF
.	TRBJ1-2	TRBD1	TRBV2	TGTGCCAGCAGACCGGGACAGGGGGCGGGCTATGGCTACACCTTC	CASRPGQGAGYGYTF
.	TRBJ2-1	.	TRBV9	TGTGCCAGCAGCCCGGGACCCACTCGTTTATACAATGAGCAGTTCTTC	CASSPGPTRLYNEQFF
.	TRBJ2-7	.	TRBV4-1	TGCGCCAGCAGCCAAGGGTCACAGAGCACCACCTACGAGCAGTACTTC	CASSQGSQSTTYEQYF
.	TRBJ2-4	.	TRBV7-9	TGTGCCAGCAGCCCCCTCGCCCCGGTTGGTGCCAAAAACATTCAGTACTTC	CASSPLAPVGAKNIQYF
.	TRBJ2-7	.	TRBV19	TGTGCCAGTAGTATCGCCGGGCAGGGTGCCTACGAGCAGTACTTC	CASSIAGQGAYEQYF
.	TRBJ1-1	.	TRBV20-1	TGCAGTGCTAGTGGGAATGAAGCTTTCTTT	CSASGNEAFF
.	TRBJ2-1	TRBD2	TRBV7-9	TGTGCCAGCAGCTCCCTCCTAGCGGGAGGGCCCCCTAATGAGCAGTTCTTC	CASSSLLAGGPPNEQFF
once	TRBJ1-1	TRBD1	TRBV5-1	TGCGCCAGCAGCTTGATGGGACAGGGGAACACTGAAGCTTTCTTT	CASSLMGQGNTEAFF
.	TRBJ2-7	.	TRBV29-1	TGCAGCGTTGAAGATCCGGGAAGGGGCCAGTACTTC	CSVEDPGRGQYF
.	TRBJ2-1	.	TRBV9	TGTGCCAGCAGCGTACAGGTGCAAGGTGAGCAGTTCTTC	CASSVQVQGEQFF
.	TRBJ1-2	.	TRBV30	TGTGCCGTAATTACTGCAAGGGGCGCGACTGGCTACACCTTC	CAVITARGATGYTF
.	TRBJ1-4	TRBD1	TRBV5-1	TGCGCCAGCAGCTGGACAGGGGGGACTAATGAAAAACTGTTTTTT	CASSWTGGTNEKLFF
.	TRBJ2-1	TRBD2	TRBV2	TGTGCCAGCAGTGAATCGGGAGGTGAGCAGTTCTTC	CASSESGGEQFF
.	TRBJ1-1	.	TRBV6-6	TGTGCCAGCAGCAACAATCGTGTAGCCACTGAAGCTTTCTTT	CASSNNRVATEAFF
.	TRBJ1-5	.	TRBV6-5	TGTGCCAGCAGTTACAACAGGGTTAATCAGCCCCAGCATTTT	CASSYNRVNQPQHF
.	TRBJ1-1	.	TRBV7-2	TGTGCCAGCAGCTTATTTGGGGTTATGAACACTGAAGCTTTCTTT	CASSLFGVMNTEAFF
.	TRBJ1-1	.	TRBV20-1	TGCAGTGCTAGAGATCTAGAGGCTTTCTTT	CSARDLEAFF
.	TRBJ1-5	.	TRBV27	TGTGCCAGCAGTTTACTAGGATTTAGCAATCAGCCCCAGCATTTT	CASSLLGFSNQPQHF
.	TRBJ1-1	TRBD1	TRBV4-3	TGCGCCAGCAGCCTCACAGGGGCCGGGACTGAAGCTTTCTTT	CASSLTGAGTEAFF
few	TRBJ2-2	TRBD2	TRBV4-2	TGTGCCAGCAGCCACGGGACTAGCGGGTTGAACACCGGGGAGCTGTTTTTT	CASSHGTSGLNTGELFF
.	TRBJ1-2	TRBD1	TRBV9	TGTGCCAGCAGCCCCCCCGGACAGGGGGCGCGGGGCTACACCTTC	CASSPPGQGARGYTF
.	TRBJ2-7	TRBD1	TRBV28	TGTGCCAGCAGTACACTAGGACAGGGCTACGAGCAGTACTTC	CASSTLGQGYEQYF
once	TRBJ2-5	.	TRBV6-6	TGTGCCACGAGACAGACCGAAGAGACCCAGTACTTC	CATRQTEETQYF
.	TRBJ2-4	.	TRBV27	TGTGCCAGCAGTTTAGGCCTGGGTTTAGCCAAAAACATTCAGTACTTC	CASSLGLGLAKNIQYF
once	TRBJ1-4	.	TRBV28	TGTGCCAGCAGTGATCAGGGCAGGGAAGAAAAACTGTTTTTT	CASSDQGREEKLFF